The entry that follows covers one T cell receptor (beta chain) sequence. Antigen: not known. This sample is drawn from a study of cytomegalovirus exposure and HLA in healthy donors. Study-level background: Earlier, approximately 110 million unique TCR beta sequences were recovered from around 200 million T cells by an analysis. Study outcomes and limitations: V- and J-gene trimming in TCR beta was tied to a missense DCLRE1C variant by an analysis performed later.

Per germline, CDR1 SGDLS and CDR2 YYNGEE. The V and J ends lost 0 bases and 5 bases, in that order; junction bases with no gene match: 4. CDR3 length equals 14 residues. This PCR relied on a set of 60 Vbeta primers and 13 Jbeta primers. Data came from immunoSEQ multiplex PCR; TCRdb stores just in-frame clones and leaves some out. Of approximately 160,000 clones in the sample, about 84% were seen once. The chain uses TRBV9 and TRBJ2-7; 8 bases align to TRBD2. Input material: PBMCs. The TCR sequence derives from a man between 45 and 60 years old in good health and CMV-seropositive. In DNA, the CDR3 is TGTGCCAGCAGCGTAGGAGCGGGGGCCCACGAGCAGTACTTC. Amino acid sequence: CASSVGAGAHEQYF.